A selection of T cell receptor beta chains follows, all from one sample in a study of cytomegalovirus exposure and HLA in healthy donors. The data were produced by immunoSEQ multiplex PCR, yet TCRdb's version contains in-frame clones alone and is incomplete. The sample records about 130,000 clones, roughly 85% being singletons. Sequenced material: PBMCs. These receptors came from a man aged 35-49 years in good health and CMV-seropositive. CDR3s include the opening cysteine and the closing phenylalanine or tryptophan. The order of the fields is clone size, J gene, D gene, V gene, CDR3 protein, CDR3 DNA. A D gene is named only where the DNA matches it firmly. Only some rows state a clone size, as once, few, many or a class for expanded clones.

size: .
J: TRBJ2-1
D: TRBD2
V: TRBV6-5
CDR3: CASSSSGRGYNEQFF
DNA: TGTGCCAGCAGTTCTAGCGGGAGGGGATACAATGAGCAGTTCTTC

size: .
J: TRBJ2-7
D: .
V: TRBV15
CDR3: CATSRSVGEQYF
DNA: TGTGCCACCAGCCGGAGCGTTGGCGAGCAGTACTTC

size: .
J: TRBJ1-1
D: TRBD1
V: TRBV7-9
CDR3: CASSSTGGRDTEAFF
DNA: TGTGCCAGCAGTTCAACAGGGGGTAGGGACACTGAAGCTTTCTTT

size: .
J: TRBJ1-1
D: .
V: TRBV18
CDR3: CASSQQMNTEAFF
DNA: TGTGCCAGCTCTCAACAGATGAACACTGAAGCTTTCTTT

size: .
J: TRBJ1-1
D: .
V: TRBV6-5
CDR3: CASSYRGTANTEAFF
DNA: TGTGCCAGCAGTTATCGCGGGACGGCAAACACTGAAGCTTTCTTT

size: few
J: TRBJ1-5
D: .
V: TRBV6-5
CDR3: CASSPFQGSQPQHF
DNA: TGTGCCAGCAGCCCGTTCCAGGGGAGCCAGCCCCAGCATTTT

size: .
J: TRBJ2-7
D: TRBD2
V: TRBV7-2
CDR3: CASSLTSGSYEQYF
DNA: TGTGCCAGCAGCTTGACTAGCGGGAGTTACGAGCAGTACTTC

size: few
J: TRBJ2-7
D: .
V: TRBV7-9
CDR3: CASSLSGGFAYEQYF
DNA: TGTGCCAGCAGCTTAAGTGGCGGATTCGCCTACGAGCAGTACTTC

size: .
J: TRBJ1-3
D: .
V: TRBV5-1
CDR3: CASSLAGGTGNTIYF
DNA: TGCGCCAGCAGCTTGGCCGGGGGGACCGGAAACACCATATATTTT

size: .
J: TRBJ1-3
D: .
V: TRBV29-1
CDR3: CSVGRGNTIYF
DNA: TGCAGCGTTGGGCGGGGAAACACCATATATTTT

size: .
J: TRBJ1-1
D: TRBD1
V: TRBV4-1
CDR3: CASSRGQVDTEAFF
DNA: TGCGCCAGCAGCCGAGGACAGGTGGACACTGAAGCTTTTTTT

size: few
J: TRBJ2-7
D: TRBD2
V: TRBV11-2
CDR3: CASSEPGLPAYEQYF
DNA: TGTGCCAGCAGCGAACCGGGACTACCTGCCTACGAGCAGTACTTC

size: .
J: TRBJ1-2
D: .
V: TRBV7-9
CDR3: CAGMIDSHGYTF
DNA: TGTGCCGGCATGATAGACAGCCATGGCTACACCTTC

size: .
J: TRBJ1-2
D: .
V: TRBV7-6
CDR3: CATSGGPQRGYTF
DNA: TGTGCCACCAGCGGAGGCCCACAGCGTGGCTACACCTTC

size: .
J: TRBJ2-7
D: .
V: TRBV18
CDR3: CASSSAGSLSYEQYF
DNA: TGTGCCAGCTCATCAGCCGGGTCTCTAAGCTACGAGCAGTACTTC

size: .
J: TRBJ2-3
D: .
V: TRBV6-1
CDR3: CASSERVRSTDTQYF
DNA: TGTGCCAGCAGTGAACGGGTAAGAAGCACAGATACGCAGTATTTT

size: few
J: TRBJ2-7
D: TRBD2
V: TRBV5-1
CDR3: CASSVGTSGTYEQYF
DNA: TGCGCCAGCAGCGTCGGGACTAGCGGAACCTACGAGCAGTACTTC

size: .
J: TRBJ2-1
D: TRBD2
V: TRBV18
CDR3: CASSRTTIAGGSYNEQFF
DNA: TGTGCCAGCTCACGAACTACAATAGCGGGAGGCTCCTACAATGAGCAGTTCTTC

size: .
J: TRBJ2-1
D: TRBD2
V: TRBV5-1
CDR3: CASSPRLADNNEQFF
DNA: TGCGCCAGCAGCCCAAGACTAGCGGATAACAATGAGCAGTTCTTC

size: .
J: TRBJ2-2
D: .
V: TRBV4-1
CDR3: CASSLGGVNTGELFF
DNA: TGCGCCAGCAGCCTAGGGGGGGTGAACACCGGGGAGCTGTTTTTT

size: .
J: TRBJ1-2
D: .
V: TRBV21-1
CDR3: CASSPGQGALYGYTF
DNA: TGTGCCAGCAGCCCCGGACAGGGGGCCCTCTATGGCTACACCTTC

size: .
J: TRBJ2-3
D: TRBD2
V: TRBV5-4
CDR3: CASSASPGLAGVGDTQYF
DNA: TGTGCCAGCAGCGCGTCACCGGGACTAGCGGGAGTCGGAGATACGCAGTATTTT

size: once
J: TRBJ1-1
D: TRBD1
V: TRBV11-2
CDR3: CASSGRQGPRTEAFF
DNA: TGTGCCAGCAGCGGGAGACAGGGACCGAGGACTGAAGCTTTCTTT

size: .
J: TRBJ1-4
D: TRBD1
V: TRBV9
CDR3: CASSPRDRANEKLFF
DNA: TGTGCCAGCAGCCCCCGGGACAGGGCTAATGAAAAACTGTTTTTT

size: .
J: TRBJ1-5
D: TRBD1
V: TRBV4-1
CDR3: CASSHIQGAKGQPQHF
DNA: TGCGCCAGCAGCCACATACAGGGGGCTAAGGGTCAGCCCCAGCATTTT

size: .
J: TRBJ1-6
D: .
V: TRBV30
CDR3: CAWSSMYQQGYNSPLHF
DNA: TGTGCCTGGAGTTCAATGTACCAACAGGGTTATAATTCACCCCTCCACTTT

size: .
J: TRBJ2-5
D: .
V: TRBV2
CDR3: CASSIQGGAEETQYF
DNA: TGTGCCAGCAGCATTCAAGGGGGAGCAGAGGAGACCCAGTACTTC

size: .
J: TRBJ1-2
D: .
V: TRBV15
CDR3: CATSRDLVPSNYGYTF
DNA: TGTGCCACCAGCAGAGATCTGGTCCCAAGCAACTATGGCTACACCTTC

size: few
J: TRBJ2-7
D: TRBD2
V: TRBV6-6
CDR3: CASTPAGGSSYEQYF
DNA: TGTGCCAGCACTCCTGCGGGAGGGAGCTCCTACGAGCAGTACTTC

size: .
J: TRBJ2-3
D: TRBD1
V: TRBV19
CDR3: CASSPRTGGPDTQYF
DNA: TGTGCCAGTAGTCCTCGGACAGGGGGCCCAGATACGCAGTATTTT

size: .
J: TRBJ2-5
D: .
V: TRBV21-1
CDR3: CASSKARGGYQETQYF
DNA: TGTGCCAGCAGCAAAGCAAGGGGGGGGTACCAAGAGACCCAGTACTTC

size: .
J: TRBJ1-4
D: .
V: TRBV19
CDR3: CASSTVGGEKLFF
DNA: TGTGCCAGTAGTACGGTTGGGGGGGAAAAACTGTTTTTT

size: .
J: TRBJ2-1
D: TRBD2
V: TRBV2
CDR3: CAGRSGSGSKEQFF
DNA: TGTGCCGGGCGATCGGGTAGCGGGTCAAAAGAGCAGTTCTTC

size: few
J: TRBJ2-1
D: TRBD1
V: TRBV19
CDR3: CASSTGTGDYNEQFF
DNA: TGTGCCAGTAGTACCGGGACAGGCGACTACAATGAGCAGTTCTTC

size: .
J: TRBJ1-3
D: TRBD1
V: TRBV5-6
CDR3: CASSWGTGNGNTIYF
DNA: TGTGCCAGCAGCTGGGGGACAGGGAATGGAAACACCATATATTTT

size: .
J: TRBJ2-4
D: TRBD2
V: TRBV7-9
CDR3: CASSFLVSSGPENIQYF
DNA: TGTGCCAGCAGCTTTTTGGTTTCTAGCGGACCAGAAAACATTCAGTACTTC

size: once
J: TRBJ1-2
D: .
V: TRBV29-1
CDR3: CSDRVNYGYTF
DNA: TGCAGCGACAGGGTTAACTATGGCTACACCTTC

size: .
J: TRBJ1-2
D: .
V: TRBV11-2
CDR3: CASSSTPTGSYGYTF
DNA: TGTGCCAGCAGCTCCACCCCTACAGGCTCCTATGGCTACACCTTC

size: .
J: TRBJ1-1
D: .
V: TRBV30
CDR3: CAWSGSGALTEAFF
DNA: TGTGCCTGGAGTGGATCAGGGGCACTTACTGAAGCTTTCTTT